The following is a TCR beta chain sequence with its context. Its matching antigen is unknown. The entry originates in a study of cytomegalovirus exposure and HLA in healthy donors. About the research overall: HLA-typed donors were the source of around 87 million unique TCRs, which an early data release held.

Whole-study results and caveats: The study found most TCR sequences rare, yet found some public TCRs in many donors. The study labeled around 160 TCR beta chains cytomegalovirus-associated. Later on, an analysis tied 15,000 to 20,000 TCR beta sequences to HLA alleles at 0.05 false discovery rate.

The J segment lost 5 bases and the V segment lost 3 bases, leaving 3 bases of the junction unmatched. CDR3 length: 13 residues. Germline V gene data show CDR1 as LNHNV and CDR2 as YYDKDF (reference sequence). 13 Jbeta primers and 60 Vbeta primers were used for the PCR. Here immunoSEQ multiplex PCR was the method, and the copy in TCRdb shows in-frame clones only, minus some. The sample yields about 120,000 clones, around 69% seen once. This chain connects TRBV15 to TRBJ1-1, with 7 bases lining up with TRBD1. This receptor was identified in a man aged 50 or older in good health and CMV-seropositive. Sequences were obtained from PBMCs. The CDR3 nucleotides read TGTGCCACCAGCAGGGAGACAGGGACTGAAGCTTTCTTT. This gives the protein CATSRETGTEAFF.